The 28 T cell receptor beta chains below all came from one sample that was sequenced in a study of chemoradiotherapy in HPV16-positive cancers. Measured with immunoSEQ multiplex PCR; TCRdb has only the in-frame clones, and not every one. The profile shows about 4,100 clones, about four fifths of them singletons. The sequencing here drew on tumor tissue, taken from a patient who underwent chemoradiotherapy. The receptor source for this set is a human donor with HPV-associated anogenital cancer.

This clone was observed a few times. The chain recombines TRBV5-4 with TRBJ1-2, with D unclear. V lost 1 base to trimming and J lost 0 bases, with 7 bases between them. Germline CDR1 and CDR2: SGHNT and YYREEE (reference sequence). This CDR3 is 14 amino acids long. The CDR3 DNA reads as TGTGCCAGCAGCTTGCTGGGGACTAACTATGGCTACACCTTC. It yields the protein CASSLLGTNYGYTF. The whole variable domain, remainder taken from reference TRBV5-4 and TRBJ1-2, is ETGVTQSPTHLIKTRGQQVTLRCSSQSGHNTVSWYQQALGQGPQFIFQYYREEENGRGNFPPRFSGLQFPNYSSELNVNALELDDSALYLCASSLLGTNYGYTFGSGTRLTVV.

CDR3 in DNA: TGTGCCAGCAGCTTTAGGGGGACGTCGAACACTGAAGCTTTCTTT. Its translation: CASSFRGTSNTEAFF. This chain connects TRBV5-6 to TRBJ1-1; D perhaps matches TRBD1 (6 bases). The ends were cut back, 2 bases at V and 1 base at J, with 12 bases in the middle. The CDR3 consists of 15 residues. The V gene's germline CDR1 is SGHDT and CDR2 YYEEEE.

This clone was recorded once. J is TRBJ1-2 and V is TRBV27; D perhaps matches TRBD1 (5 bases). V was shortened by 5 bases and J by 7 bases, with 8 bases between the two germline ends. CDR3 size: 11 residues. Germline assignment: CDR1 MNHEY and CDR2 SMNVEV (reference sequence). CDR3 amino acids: CASSRGGGYTF. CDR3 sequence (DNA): TGTGCCAGCAGTCGTGGGGGTGGCTACACCTTC.

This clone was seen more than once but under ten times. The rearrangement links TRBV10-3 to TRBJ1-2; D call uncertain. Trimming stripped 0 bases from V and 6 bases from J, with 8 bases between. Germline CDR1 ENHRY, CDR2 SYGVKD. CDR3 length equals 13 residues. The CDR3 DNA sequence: TGTGCCATCAGTGAGTCGTCCGGGGATGGCTACACCTTC. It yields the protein CAISESSGDGYTF.

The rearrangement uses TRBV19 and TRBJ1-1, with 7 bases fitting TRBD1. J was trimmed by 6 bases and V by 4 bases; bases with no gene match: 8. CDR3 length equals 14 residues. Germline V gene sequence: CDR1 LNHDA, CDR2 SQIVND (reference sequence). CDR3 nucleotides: TGTGCCAGTAGTAGGGACAGTCTGAGCGCTGAAGCTTTCTTT. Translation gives CASSRDSLSAEAFF. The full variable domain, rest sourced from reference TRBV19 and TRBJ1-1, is DGGITQSPKYLFRKEGQNVTLSCEQNLNHDAMYWYRQDPGQGLRLIYYSQIVNDFQKGDIAEGYSVSREKKESFPLTVTSAQKNPTAFYLCASSRDSLSAEAFFGQGTRLTVV.

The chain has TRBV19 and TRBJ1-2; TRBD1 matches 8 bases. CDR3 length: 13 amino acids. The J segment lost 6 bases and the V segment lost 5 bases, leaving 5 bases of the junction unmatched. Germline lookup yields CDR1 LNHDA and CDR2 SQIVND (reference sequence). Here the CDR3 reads CASSRQGRNGYTF. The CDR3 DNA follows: TGTGCCAGTAGTCGACAGGGGCGGAATGGCTACACCTTC.

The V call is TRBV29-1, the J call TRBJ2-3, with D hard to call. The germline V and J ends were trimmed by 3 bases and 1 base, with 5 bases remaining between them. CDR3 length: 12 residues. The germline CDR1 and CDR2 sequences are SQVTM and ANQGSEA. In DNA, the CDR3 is TGCAGCGTTGATGTGGGCACAGATACGCAGTATTTT. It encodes CSVDVGTDTQYF.

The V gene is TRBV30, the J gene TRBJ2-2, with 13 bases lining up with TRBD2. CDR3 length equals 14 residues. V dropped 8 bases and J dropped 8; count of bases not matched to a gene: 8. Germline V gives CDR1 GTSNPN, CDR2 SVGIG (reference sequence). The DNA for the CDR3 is TGTGCCGGAGGACTAGCGGGAGTAGGTGGGGAGCTGTTTTTT. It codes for CAGGLAGVGGELFF.

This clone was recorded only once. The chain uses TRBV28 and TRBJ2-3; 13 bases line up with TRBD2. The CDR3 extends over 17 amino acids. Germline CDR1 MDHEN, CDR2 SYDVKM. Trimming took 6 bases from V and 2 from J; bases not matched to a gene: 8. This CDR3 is CASSPTSGGAYTDTQYF. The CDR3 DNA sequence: TGTGCCAGCAGCCCTACTAGCGGGGGGGCATACACAGATACGCAGTATTTT.

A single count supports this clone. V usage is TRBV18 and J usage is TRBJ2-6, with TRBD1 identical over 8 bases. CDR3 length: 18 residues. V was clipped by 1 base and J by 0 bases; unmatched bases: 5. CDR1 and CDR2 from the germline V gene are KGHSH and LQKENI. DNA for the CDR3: TGTGCCAGCTCACCACGGACAGGGAGCCTCTCTGGGGCCAACGTCCTGACTTTC. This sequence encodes CASSPRTGSLSGANVLTF.

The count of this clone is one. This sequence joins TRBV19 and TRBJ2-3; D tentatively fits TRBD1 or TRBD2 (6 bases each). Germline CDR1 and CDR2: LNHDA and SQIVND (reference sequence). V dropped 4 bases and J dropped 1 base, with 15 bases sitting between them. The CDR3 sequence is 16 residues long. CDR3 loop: CASSRRRGSRTDTQYF. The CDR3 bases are TGTGCCAGTAGTAGGAGGAGGGGGTCCCGCACAGATACGCAGTATTTT.

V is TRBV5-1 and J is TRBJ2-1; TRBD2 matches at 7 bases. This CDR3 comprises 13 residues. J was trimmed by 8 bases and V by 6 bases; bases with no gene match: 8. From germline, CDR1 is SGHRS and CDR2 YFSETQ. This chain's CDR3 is CASKRGPADEQFF. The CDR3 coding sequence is TGCGCCAGCAAGCGGGGACCCGCCGATGAGCAGTTCTTC.

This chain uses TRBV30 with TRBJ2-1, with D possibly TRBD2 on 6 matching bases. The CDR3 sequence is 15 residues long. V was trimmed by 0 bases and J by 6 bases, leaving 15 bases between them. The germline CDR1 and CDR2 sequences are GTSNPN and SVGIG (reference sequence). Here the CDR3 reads CAWSVTSSRSNEQFF. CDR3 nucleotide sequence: TGTGCCTGGAGTGTGACTAGTTCGCGTTCCAATGAGCAGTTCTTC.

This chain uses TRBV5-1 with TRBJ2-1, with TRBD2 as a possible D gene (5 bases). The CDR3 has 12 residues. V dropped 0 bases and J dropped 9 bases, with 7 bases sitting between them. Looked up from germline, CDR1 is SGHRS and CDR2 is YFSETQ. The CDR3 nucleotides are TGCGCCAGCAGCTTGGAAGGAGGTGAGCAGTTCTTC. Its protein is CASSLEGGEQFF.

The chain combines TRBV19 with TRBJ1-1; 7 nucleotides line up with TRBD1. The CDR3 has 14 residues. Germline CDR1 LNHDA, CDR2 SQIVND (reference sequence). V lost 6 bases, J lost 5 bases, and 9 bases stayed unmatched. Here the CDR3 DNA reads TGTGCCAGTAGCCACAGGGGAGGAAGGACTGAAGCTTTCTTT. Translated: CASSHRGGRTEAFF.

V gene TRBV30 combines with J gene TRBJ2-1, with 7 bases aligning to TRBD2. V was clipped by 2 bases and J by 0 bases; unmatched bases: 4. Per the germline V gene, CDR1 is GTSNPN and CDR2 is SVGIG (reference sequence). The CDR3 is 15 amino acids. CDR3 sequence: CAWSLGGSSYNEQFF. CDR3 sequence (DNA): TGTGCCTGGAGTCTCGGGGGGAGCTCCTACAATGAGCAGTTCTTC.

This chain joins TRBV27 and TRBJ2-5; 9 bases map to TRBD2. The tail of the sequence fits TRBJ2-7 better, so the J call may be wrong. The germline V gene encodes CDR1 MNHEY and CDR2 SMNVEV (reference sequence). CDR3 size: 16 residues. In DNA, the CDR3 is TGTGCCAGCAGTATACAACTCGCGGGAGGGCCGTACGAGCAGTACTTC. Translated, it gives CASSIQLAGGPYEQYF.

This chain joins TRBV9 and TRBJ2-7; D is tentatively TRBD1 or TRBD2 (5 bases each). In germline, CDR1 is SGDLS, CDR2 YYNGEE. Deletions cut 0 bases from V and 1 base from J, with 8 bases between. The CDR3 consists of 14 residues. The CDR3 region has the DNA TGTGCCAGCAGCGTAGGAGGGGATTCCTACGAGCAGTACTTC. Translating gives CASSVGGDSYEQYF.

The CDR3 sequence is CASSFYGLAGRHNEQFF. The CDR3 coding sequence is TGTGCCAGCAGCTTCTACGGACTAGCGGGGCGCCACAATGAGCAGTTCTTC. The chain has TRBV13 and TRBJ2-1, with 12 bases lining up with TRBD2. This CDR3 is 17 amino acids long. Per germline, CDR1 PRHDT and CDR2 FYEKMQ (reference sequence). J was trimmed by 5 bases and V by 3 bases; bases with no gene match: 8.

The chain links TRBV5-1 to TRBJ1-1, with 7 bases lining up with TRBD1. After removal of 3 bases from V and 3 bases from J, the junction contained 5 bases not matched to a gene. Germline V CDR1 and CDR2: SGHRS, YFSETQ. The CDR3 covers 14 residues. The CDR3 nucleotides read TGCGCCAGCAGCTCGGGACAGTCTCACACTGAAGCTTTCTTT. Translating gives CASSSGQSHTEAFF.

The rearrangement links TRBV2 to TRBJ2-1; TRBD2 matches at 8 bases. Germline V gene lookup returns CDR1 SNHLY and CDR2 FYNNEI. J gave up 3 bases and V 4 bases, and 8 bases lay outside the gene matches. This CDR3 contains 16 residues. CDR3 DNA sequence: TGTGCCAGCAGTGGAGCGTCAAGCGGGAGCTACAATGAGCAGTTCTTC. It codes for CASSGASSGSYNEQFF. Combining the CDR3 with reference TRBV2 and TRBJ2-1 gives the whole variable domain EPEVTQTPSHQVTQMGQEVILRCVPISNHLYFYWYRQILGQKVEFLVSFYNNEISEKSEIFDDQFSVERPDGSNFTLKIRSTKLEDSAMYFCASSGASSGSYNEQFFGPGTRLTVL.

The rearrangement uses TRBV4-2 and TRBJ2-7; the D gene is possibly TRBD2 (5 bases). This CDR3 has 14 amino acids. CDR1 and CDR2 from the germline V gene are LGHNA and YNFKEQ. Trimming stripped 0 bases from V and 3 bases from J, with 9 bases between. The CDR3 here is CASSQDEGSYEQYF. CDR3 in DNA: TGTGCCAGCAGCCAAGACGAGGGTAGCTACGAGCAGTACTTC.

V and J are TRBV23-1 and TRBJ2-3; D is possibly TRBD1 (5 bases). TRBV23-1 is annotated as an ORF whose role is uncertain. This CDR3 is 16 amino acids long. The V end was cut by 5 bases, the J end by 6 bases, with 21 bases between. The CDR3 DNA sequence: TGCGCCAGCAGTTGGGGTTCCCAGGGAATGTCGGATACGCAGTATTTT. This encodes CASSWGSQGMSDTQYF.

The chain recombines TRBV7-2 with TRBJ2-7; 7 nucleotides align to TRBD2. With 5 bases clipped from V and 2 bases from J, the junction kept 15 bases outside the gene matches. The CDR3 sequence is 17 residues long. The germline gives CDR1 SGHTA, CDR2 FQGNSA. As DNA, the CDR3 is TGTGCCAGCAGCCCTGGGAAAGGGAGGGGTTTGGCCTACGAGCAGTACTTC. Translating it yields CASSPGKGRGLAYEQYF.

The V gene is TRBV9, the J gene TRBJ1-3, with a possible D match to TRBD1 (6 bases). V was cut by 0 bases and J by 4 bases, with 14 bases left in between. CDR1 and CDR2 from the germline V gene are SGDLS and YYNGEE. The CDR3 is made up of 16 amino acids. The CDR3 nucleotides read TGTGCCAGCAGCGTAGCGTCAACAGGGACCGGAAACACCATATATTTT. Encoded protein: CASSVASTGTGNTIYF.

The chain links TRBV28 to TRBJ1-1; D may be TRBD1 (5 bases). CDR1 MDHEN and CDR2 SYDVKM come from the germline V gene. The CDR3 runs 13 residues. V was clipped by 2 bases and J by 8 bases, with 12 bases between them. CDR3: CASSLSGGDEAFF. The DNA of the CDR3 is TGTGCCAGCAGTTTAAGTGGGGGTGACGAAGCTTTCTTT.

Here the CDR3 reads CASSRTGNTEAFF. The CDR3, as DNA: TGTGCCAGCAGCCGGACGGGGAACACTGAAGCTTTCTTT. J is TRBJ1-1 and V is TRBV11-3; D unresolved. Germline V gene sequence: CDR1 SGHNT, CDR2 YENEEA. The CDR3 runs 13 residues. V was cut by 5 bases and J by 1 base, with 8 bases left in between.

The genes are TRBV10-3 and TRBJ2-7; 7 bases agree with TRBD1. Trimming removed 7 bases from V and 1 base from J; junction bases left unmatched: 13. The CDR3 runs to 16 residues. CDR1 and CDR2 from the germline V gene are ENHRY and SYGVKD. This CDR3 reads CAIKPNQGQLSYEQYF. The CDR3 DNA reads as TGTGCCATCAAGCCAAATCAGGGACAGCTTTCCTACGAGCAGTACTTC.